Listed here are 28 T cell receptor beta chains from one sample, sequenced in a study of CD8+ T cells in alopecia areata. Sequencing templates came from extracted RNA that was reverse transcribed into cDNA. Here immunoSEQ multiplex PCR was the method, and the copy in TCRdb shows in-frame clones only, minus some. Of approximately 24,000 clones listed, roughly 52% are singletons. Material for sequencing was NKG2D-high CD8+ T cells sorted from blood. These TCRs come from a human donor with alopecia areata.

There are a few counts of this clone. The rearrangement joins TRBV5-1 to TRBJ1-4; TRBD1 might be the D (5 bases). Trimming pared 4 bases from V and 5 bases from J, leaving 15 bases between. CDR3 size: 15 residues. Germline V gene sequence: CDR1 SGHRS, CDR2 YFSETQ. CDR3 in DNA: TGCGCCAGCAGCCTCACGGGACTCTGGAATGAAAAACTGTTTTTT. Encoded protein: CASSLTGLWNEKLFF.

The V gene is TRBV7-9, the J gene TRBJ2-1; D unresolved. Deletions cut 6 bases from V and 7 bases from J, with 16 bases between. This CDR3 is built from 14 residues. Germline-derived CDR1 and CDR2 are SEHNR and FQNEAQ (reference sequence). The CDR3 coding sequence is TGTGCCAGCAGTTCGGCTGGATTGTCGAATGAGCAGTTCTTC. Its translation is CASSSAGLSNEQFF.

V and J are TRBV7-6 and TRBJ2-2; possibly TRBD1 for D (6 bases). Trimming removed 7 bases at V and 2 bases at J, with 17 bases between. The CDR3 covers 16 residues. The germline CDR1 and CDR2 sequences are SGHVS and FNYEAQ. The CDR3 nucleotides read TGTGCCAGCAAGCTACACGGGACACCTAACACCGGGGAGCTGTTTTTT. It is translated as CASKLHGTPNTGELFF.

This clone came up a few times. The V and J genes are TRBV5-1 and TRBJ2-7; no reliable D call. V was clipped by 1 base and J by 2 bases, with 4 bases between them. Germline V gene sequence: CDR1 SGHRS, CDR2 YFSETQ. The CDR3 covers 12 residues. The CDR3 DNA sequence: TGCGCCAGCAGCTTGAACCCCTACGAGCAGTACTTC. It is translated as CASSLNPYEQYF. Filled out from reference TRBV5-1 and TRBJ2-7, the complete variable domain reads KAGVTQTPRYLIKTRGQQVTLSCSPISGHRSVSWYQQTPGQGLQFLFEYFSETQRNKGNFPGRFSGRQFSNSRSEMNVSTLELGDSALYLCASSLNPYEQYFGPGTRLTVT.

The rearrangement links TRBV27 to TRBJ2-5; no clear D. The CDR3 loop spans 15 amino acids. The V gene lost 1 base and the J gene lost 0 bases, with 9 bases spanning the gap. The V gene's germline CDR1 is MNHEY and CDR2 SMNVEV (reference sequence). CDR3 coding DNA: TGTGCCAGCAGTTTATTACAGCAGTACCAAGAGACCCAGTACTTC. It yields the protein CASSLLQQYQETQYF.

The chain is built from TRBV27 and TRBJ2-7; D not certain. CDR3 length equals 11 residues. Germline V gene data show CDR1 as MNHEY and CDR2 as SMNVEV (reference sequence). The ends were cut back, 7 bases at V and 5 bases at J, with 9 bases in the middle. CDR3 sequence: CASISGHEQYF. CDR3 DNA sequence: TGTGCCAGCATTTCAGGTCACGAGCAGTACTTC.

The CDR3 sequence is CASSLGVGARYEQYF. The DNA of the CDR3 is TGTGCCAGCAGCTTAGGAGTCGGGGCCAGATACGAGCAGTACTTC. V usage is TRBV11-2 and J usage is TRBJ2-7; the D gene could be TRBD1 or TRBD2 (5 bases each). The ends were cut back, 1 base at V and 4 bases at J, with 14 bases in the middle. Germline V lookup: CDR1 SGHAT, CDR2 FQNNGV. The CDR3 totals 15 residues.

This clone has just a few counts. This chain uses TRBV27 with TRBJ2-1; D assignment may be TRBD1 or TRBD2 (5 bases each). Germline V CDR1 and CDR2: MNHEY, SMNVEV (reference sequence). V lost 4 bases, J lost 3 bases, and 10 bases lay in between. The CDR3 consists of 14 residues. DNA of the CDR3: TGTGCCAGCAGTTGGGGGAGCGACTACAATGAGCAGTTCTTC. It encodes CASSWGSDYNEQFF.

The CDR3 loop is CATNLRGTPSYEQYF. In nucleotides, the CDR3 is TGTGCCACCAACTTGCGGGGGACCCCAAGCTACGAGCAGTACTTC. The chain has TRBV11-2 and TRBJ2-7, with 7 bases matching TRBD2. Germline-derived CDR1 and CDR2 are SGHAT and FQNNGV. V shed 10 bases, J shed 3 bases, and the junction held 15 bases outside the gene matches. The length of the CDR3 is 15 residues. Supplemented by reference TRBV11-2 and TRBJ2-7, the full variable domain reads EAGVAQSPRYKIIEKRQSVAFWCNPISGHATLYWYQQILGQGPKLLIQFQNNGVVDDSQLPKDRFSAERLKGVDSTLKIQPAKLEDSAVYLCATNLRGTPSYEQYFGPGTRLTVT.

The chain links TRBV7-6 to TRBJ1-1; D is unresolved. Germline V gene sequence: CDR1 SGHVS, CDR2 FNYEAQ. V lost 5 bases, J lost 1 base, and 8 bases lay in between. The CDR3 is 13 amino acids. CDR3 sequence: CASSPAKNTEAFF. The CDR3 nucleotides read TGTGCCAGCAGCCCCGCCAAGAACACTGAAGCTTTCTTT.

This clone was picked up a small number of times. The V and J genes are TRBV29-1 and TRBJ2-1; D gene ambiguous. This CDR3 has 15 amino acids. Germline CDR1 SQVTM, CDR2 ANQGSEA. Trimming removed 1 base at V and 9 bases at J, with 19 bases between. Here the CDR3 DNA reads TGCAGCGTTGAAGTAGGCGTTCGTTCATTCGGTGAGCAGTTCTTC. Protein product: CSVEVGVRSFGEQFF.

This chain uses TRBV28 with TRBJ1-5; tentatively, D is TRBD1 (5 bases). CDR3 length: 14 amino acids. The germline CDR1 and CDR2 sequences are MDHEN and SYDVKM. The V gene lost 3 bases and the J gene lost 5 bases, with 11 bases spanning the gap. This chain's CDR3 is CASSFSRDYQPQHF. CDR3 in DNA: TGTGCCAGCAGTTTCTCGCGGGACTATCAGCCCCAGCATTTT. The full variable domain, with the rest looked up from reference TRBV28 and TRBJ1-5, is DVKVTQSSRYLVKRTGEKVFLECVQDMDHENMFWYRQDPGLGLRLIYFSYDVKMKEKGDIPEGYSVSREKKERFSLILESASTNQTSMYLCASSFSRDYQPQHFGDGTRLSIL.

This chain links TRBV28 with TRBJ1-4, with D unresolved. CDR1 and CDR2 from the germline V gene are MDHEN and SYDVKM. The V end was cut by 2 bases, the J end by 7 bases, with 17 bases between. CDR3 length: 16 amino acids. The CDR3 sequence is CASSLVQSLVGEKLFF. The CDR3 DNA sequence: TGTGCCAGCAGTTTAGTCCAGTCTCTGGTGGGTGAAAAACTGTTTTTT.

In its sample, this clone was seen a few times. V gene TRBV7-2 combines with J gene TRBJ1-5; D gene unclear. Per the germline V gene, CDR1 is SGHTA and CDR2 is FQGNSA. Trimming cost V 6 bases and J 3 bases, with 12 bases left between them. The CDR3 has 14 residues. CDR3 residues: CASSYPATNQPQHF. The DNA for the CDR3 is TGTGCCAGCAGTTACCCGGCTACCAATCAGCCCCAGCATTTT.

The chain employs TRBV27 and TRBJ2-2; D possibly corresponds to TRBD2 (6 bases). Looked up from germline, CDR1 is MNHEY and CDR2 is SMNVEV (reference sequence). The CDR3 totals 15 residues. With 7 bases removed from V and 5 bases from J, the gap between germline ends came to 17 bases. The CDR3 region has the DNA TGTGCCAGCACCGCCACCGGGACTCTGACCGGGGAGCTGTTTTTT. This codes for CASTATGTLTGELFF.

The CDR3 nucleotides read TGTGCCAGCAGCTCCGGGACAGGGGCCTATGGCTACACCTTC. Residues: CASSSGTGAYGYTF. The gene calls are TRBV11-2 and TRBJ1-2; 10 bases fit TRBD1. The J segment lost 4 bases and the V segment lost 4 bases, leaving 3 bases of the junction unmatched. CDR1 is SGHAT, CDR2 FQNNGV, per germline. The CDR3 runs 14 residues.

The chain carries TRBV27 and TRBJ2-4; D may be TRBD2 (6 bases). Germline assignment: CDR1 MNHEY and CDR2 SMNVEV (reference sequence). The CDR3 has 18 residues. The ends were cut back, 5 bases at V and 1 base at J, with 21 bases in the middle. The CDR3, as DNA: TGTGCCAGCAGTCTCAGGCCCCCGGGGGAGGTGGCCAAAAACATTCAGTACTTC. This translates into CASSLRPPGEVAKNIQYF.

The gene calls are TRBV25-1 and TRBJ1-1; D uncertain. Between the trimmed V and J ends, which lost 7 bases and 7 bases, there was a span of 10 bases. This CDR3 is built from 11 residues. In germline, CDR1 is MGHDK, CDR2 SYGVNS. The CDR3 here is CASIFTDEAFF. The CDR3 DNA reads TGTGCCAGCATTTTTACCGATGAAGCTTTCTTT.

The rearrangement joins TRBV28 to TRBJ2-1; 7 nucleotides match TRBD2. With V trimmed by 2 bases and J by 2 bases, 3 bases remained unmatched. CDR1 MDHEN and CDR2 SYDVKM come from the germline V gene. There are 15 residues in the CDR3. CDR3 loop: CASSLPSGPYNEQFF. The CDR3 coding sequence is TGTGCCAGCAGTTTACCTAGCGGACCCTACAATGAGCAGTTCTTC.

About this clone: A clone one base away is much larger, so this may be a read error. Other DNA sequences in the same sample also yield this CDR3. The chain links TRBV7-9 to TRBJ2-1, with 11 bases matching TRBD2. J gave up 0 bases and V 5 bases, and 3 bases lay outside the gene matches. Germline V gene data show CDR1 as SEHNR and CDR2 as FQNEAQ (reference sequence). The CDR3 spans 16 residues. CDR3 sequence: CASSDTSGSSYNEQFF. The CDR3 DNA reads as TGTGCCAGCAGCGACACTAGCGGGAGCTCCTACAATGAGCAGTTCTTC.

This clone was recorded once. V and J are TRBV1 and TRBJ2-5; the table's D call, TRBD2, has no DNA check behind it. TRBV1 is deemed a pseudogene. CDR3 length: 14 amino acids. The CDR3: CTSSQVGCGETQYF. DNA of the CDR3: TGCACCAGCAGCCAAGTCGGGTGTGGGGAGACCCAGTACTTC.

This clone turned up a few times. This sequence joins TRBV5-1 and TRBJ2-2; D may be TRBD2 (5 bases). The V end lost 7 bases, the J end lost 1 base, and 17 bases lay between the germline ends. Germline lookup yields CDR1 SGHRS and CDR2 YFSETQ. The CDR3 runs to 16 residues. CDR3 nucleotides: TGCGCCAGCGGACTCTGGGCATCGGAGAACACCGGGGAGCTGTTTTTT. It yields the protein CASGLWASENTGELFF.

This sequence joins TRBV2 and TRBJ2-1; TRBD2 agrees at 8 bases. The CDR3 consists of 16 residues. V was pared by 10 bases and J by 0 bases, with 11 bases of the junction left unmatched. Looked up from germline, CDR1 is SNHLY and CDR2 is FYNNEI. The CDR3 DNA reads as TGTGCCATCAGGATAACTAGCGGCAGCTCCTACAATGAGCAGTTCTTC. It yields the protein CAIRITSGSSYNEQFF.

This chain uses TRBV7-8 with TRBJ1-2; 8 bases align to TRBD1. Germline V gene sequence: CDR1 SGHVS, CDR2 FQNEAQ. J lost 2 bases, V lost 1 base, and 6 bases had no gene match. This CDR3 has 16 residues. The CDR3 nucleotides read TGTGCCAGCAGCTTAGAAGGGGCAGGGGGCAACTATGGCTACACCTTC. Its protein is CASSLEGAGGNYGYTF.

The chain links TRBV4-1 to TRBJ2-3, with 7 bases identical to TRBD2. In germline, CDR1 is MGHRA, CDR2 YSYEKL. V was clipped by 5 bases and J by 0 bases; unmatched bases: 8. The CDR3 length is 16 residues. CDR3 residues: CASSSALAVSTDTQYF. The CDR3 DNA sequence: TGCGCCAGCAGCTCCGCTCTAGCGGTGAGCACAGATACGCAGTATTTT.

J is TRBJ2-1 and V is TRBV5-1; D unresolved. The CDR3 consists of 14 residues. Germline V lookup: CDR1 SGHRS, CDR2 YFSETQ. Deletions cut 0 bases from V and 6 bases from J, with 10 bases between. The CDR3 protein is CASSLVGSANEQFF. CDR3 nucleotide sequence: TGCGCCAGCAGCTTGGTTGGCTCTGCCAATGAGCAGTTCTTC.

J is TRBJ2-1 and V is TRBV4-1, with D uncertain. The CDR3 runs to 14 residues. The germline gives CDR1 MGHRA, CDR2 YSYEKL. V was trimmed by 7 bases and J by 4 bases, leaving 14 bases between them. The CDR3: CASTTGPGYNEQFF. CDR3 sequence (DNA): TGCGCCAGCACCACTGGGCCCGGGTACAATGAGCAGTTCTTC.

This clone was recorded a few times. V gene TRBV4-1 combines with J gene TRBJ2-1; weak D call: TRBD1 (5 bases). This CDR3 region has 15 residues. Trimming removed 4 bases at V and 9 bases at J, with 19 bases between. Looked up from germline, CDR1 is MGHRA and CDR2 is YSYEKL. Here the CDR3 reads CASSPSGQVSVEQFF. In DNA, the CDR3 is TGCGCCAGCAGCCCTAGTGGACAAGTTTCGGTTGAGCAGTTCTTC.